These 29 T cell receptor beta chains were all obtained from the same sample, sequenced in a study of immune evolution from preneoplasia to lung adenocarcinoma. Assay: immunoSEQ multiplex PCR; the TCRdb copy retains only in-frame clones and omits some. The table has about 4,700 clones, around 76% seen once. Sequences were obtained from FFPE minimally invasive lung adenocarcinoma tissue. The origin of the receptors is a person aged 55 to 79 with lung adenocarcinoma.

The chain is built from TRBV30 and TRBJ1-1; 10 nucleotides line up with TRBD1. Unmatched junction bases numbered 5, after V lost 0 bases and J lost 1 base. CDR1 is GTSNPN, CDR2 SVGIG, per germline (reference sequence). This CDR3 comprises 16 residues. The CDR3 protein is CAWSVGDRGRNTEAFF. The CDR3 DNA reads as TGTGCCTGGAGTGTAGGGGACAGGGGTAGGAACACTGAAGCTTTCTTT.

This rearrangement joins TRBV7-8 to TRBJ2-7; D is perhaps TRBD1 or TRBD2 (5 bases each). The CDR3 has 15 amino acids. V lost 1 base, J lost 3 bases, and 13 bases lay in between. Germline V gene data show CDR1 as SGHVS and CDR2 as FQNEAQ. This CDR3 is CASSLGGWGSYEQYF. The CDR3 DNA follows: TGTGCCAGCAGCTTAGGGGGGTGGGGTAGCTACGAGCAGTACTTC.

The sample holds a few counts of this clone. This sequence joins TRBV29-1 and TRBJ2-5; 8 nucleotides agree with TRBD2. Germline CDR1 and CDR2: SQVTM and ANQGSEA. The CDR3 is 15 residues long. Trimming at V came to 5 bases and at J to 2 bases, leaving 10 bases not matched to a gene. The CDR3 protein is CSVWGRSGGQETQYF. The CDR3 DNA is TGCAGCGTTTGGGGTAGGAGCGGGGGACAAGAGACCCAGTACTTC.

V is TRBV15 and J is TRBJ1-1; TRBD1 might be the D (6 bases). The CDR3 is made up of 15 amino acids. V was cut by 0 bases and J by 2 bases, with 10 bases left in between. Germline lookup yields CDR1 LNHNV and CDR2 YYDKDF (reference sequence). As DNA, the CDR3 is TGTGCCACCAGCAGAGATCCGGGGGCCAACACTGAAGCTTTCTTT. It translates to CATSRDPGANTEAFF.

The chain combines TRBV30 with TRBJ2-1, with 14 nucleotides matching TRBD2. J lost 9 bases, V lost 1 base, and 8 bases had no gene match. Germline assignment: CDR1 GTSNPN and CDR2 SVGIG (reference sequence). This CDR3 is 16 amino acids long. Written as DNA, the CDR3 is TGTGCCTGGAGTGAGGGACTAGCGGGAGTCTGGGGTGAGCAGTTCTTC. This encodes CAWSEGLAGVWGEQFF. Filled out from reference TRBV30 and TRBJ2-1, the complete variable domain reads SQTIHQWPATLVQPVGSPLSLECTVEGTSNPNLYWYRQAAGRGLQLLFYSVGIGQISSEVPQNLSASRPQDRQFILSSKKLLLSDSGFYLCAWSEGLAGVWGEQFFGPGTRLTVL.

This clone was found a few times. The rearrangement links TRBV7-2 to TRBJ2-1; D unclear. Deletions cut 5 bases from V and 4 bases from J, with 6 bases between. Germline values: CDR1 SGHTA, CDR2 FQGNSA. The CDR3 consists of 12 residues. In DNA, the CDR3 is TGTGCCAGCAGCCCGAGATACAATGAGCAGTTCTTC. Translation gives CASSPRYNEQFF.

This clone was detected only once. The CDR3 reads CASRKGLDQETQYF. DNA for the CDR3: TGTGCCAGCAGGAAAGGTCTGGATCAAGAGACCCAGTACTTC. V is TRBV2 and J is TRBJ2-5, with no clear D. V was pared by 6 bases and J by 2 bases, with 13 bases between. CDR3 length equals 14 residues. Germline CDR1 SNHLY, CDR2 FYNNEI.

This sequence joins TRBV28 and TRBJ2-4; TRBD2 is a possible D gene (5 bases). The length of the CDR3 is 15 residues. Germline V gene lookup returns CDR1 MDHEN and CDR2 SYDVKM. Trimming left V 4 bases short and J 0 bases short, with 10 bases between. Written as DNA, the CDR3 is TGTGCCAGCAGTTCCGGGGTACTAGCCAAAAACATTCAGTACTTC. This encodes CASSSGVLAKNIQYF.

The chain uses TRBV2 and TRBJ1-3, with TRBD1 matching 9 bases. The CDR3 totals 17 residues. Germline CDR1 is SNHLY and CDR2 is FYNNEI. The ends lost 7 bases at V and 4 bases at J; junction bases unmatched: 14. DNA of the CDR3: TGTGCCAGCAACCGGGACAGGGCGATCTTGGGGGGAAACACCATATATTTT. Encoded protein: CASNRDRAILGGNTIYF.

The gene calls are TRBV9 and TRBJ1-3, with D tentatively TRBD1 (5 bases). This CDR3 contains 14 residues. CDR1 is SGDLS and CDR2 is YYNGEE in the germline V gene. The germline V and J ends were trimmed by 3 bases and 0 bases, with 7 bases remaining between them. CDR3: CASSAGSSGNTIYF. CDR3 in DNA: TGTGCCAGCAGCGCAGGGAGCTCTGGAAACACCATATATTTT.

The J gene is TRBJ1-2, the V gene TRBV19; D perhaps matches TRBD1 (5 bases). V was trimmed by 5 bases and J by 2 bases, leaving 15 bases between them. The CDR3 covers 15 residues. Germline loops: CDR1 LNHDA, CDR2 SQIVND (reference sequence). CDR3 protein: CASSLSDSPNYGYTF. The CDR3 nucleotides read TGTGCCAGTAGTTTGTCAGACAGTCCCAACTATGGCTACACCTTC.

This sequence joins TRBV25-1 and TRBJ1-4; no definite D call. Per germline, CDR1 MGHDK and CDR2 SYGVNS. Trimming removed 4 bases at V and 5 bases at J, with 11 bases between. The CDR3 covers 14 residues. The CDR3 DNA sequence: TGTGCCAGCAGTGCCGCTTCCGGGAATGAAAAACTGTTTTTT. Translating it yields CASSAASGNEKLFF.

A few counts support this clone. CDR3 residues: CASTYRYGGTEAFF. For the CDR3, the DNA is TGTGCCAGCACCTACCGCTATGGGGGCACTGAAGCTTTCTTT. The chain is built from TRBV6-5 and TRBJ1-1; possibly TRBD1 for D (5 bases). Germline V gene data show CDR1 as MNHEY and CDR2 as SVGAGI. Trimming cost V 7 bases and J 4 bases, with 16 bases left between them. The CDR3 consists of 14 residues.

The rearrangement links TRBV7-6 to TRBJ2-5, with 11 bases fitting TRBD1. CDR3 size: 14 residues. The ends lost 4 bases at V and 5 bases at J; junction bases unmatched: 3. Per germline, CDR1 SGHVS and CDR2 FNYEAQ. The CDR3 spells CASSWTGGRETQYF. Written as DNA, the CDR3 is TGTGCCAGCAGCTGGACAGGGGGCCGGGAGACCCAGTACTTC. Variable domain in full (rest from reference TRBV7-6 and TRBJ2-5): GAGVSQSPRYKVTKRGQDVALRCDPISGHVSLYWYRQALGQGPEFLTYFNYEAQQDKSGLPNDRFSAERPEGSISTLTIQRTEQRDSAMYRCASSWTGGRETQYFGPGTRLLVL.

The chain recombines TRBV5-1 with TRBJ2-2; TRBD1 matches 7 bases. Trimming took 3 bases from V and 4 from J; bases not matched to a gene: 6. CDR1 SGHRS and CDR2 YFSETQ come from the germline V gene. The CDR3 has 15 residues. DNA of the CDR3: TGCGCCAGCAGCTCCCGGACAGGTGTCACCGGGGAGCTGTTTTTT. It encodes CASSSRTGVTGELFF.

The rearrangement links TRBV5-4 to TRBJ2-7; TRBD2 is a possible D gene (5 bases). The germline V gene encodes CDR1 SGHNT and CDR2 YYREEE (reference sequence). The length of the CDR3 is 14 residues. Trimming took off 2 bases at V and 2 bases at J, with 11 bases between the two ends. CDR3 nucleotide sequence: TGTGCCAGCAGCTTTCGAGGGCTGGCCTACGAGCAGTACTTC. This translates into CASSFRGLAYEQYF.

V gene TRBV7-2 combines with J gene TRBJ2-1, with D tentatively TRBD2 (5 bases). Trimming took 5 bases from V and 9 from J, leaving 8 bases between them. CDR3 length: 11 residues. Per germline, CDR1 SGHTA and CDR2 FQGNSA. CDR3 protein: CASSRGSEQFF. The CDR3 DNA follows: TGTGCCAGCAGCCGAGGGAGTGAGCAGTTCTTC.

The CDR3 reads CASSHGTLGDTQYF. The DNA for the CDR3 is TGCGCCAGCAGCCACGGGACCCTTGGAGATACGCAGTATTTT. This sequence joins TRBV5-1 and TRBJ2-3; either TRBD1 or TRBD2 may supply D (5 bases each). CDR1 is SGHRS and CDR2 is YFSETQ in the germline V gene. V was clipped by 4 bases and J by 5 bases, with 14 bases between them. This CDR3 has 14 amino acids.

In its sample, this clone was seen once. The chain uses TRBV6-1 and TRBJ2-7; tentative D call: TRBD2 (6 bases). Germline CDR1 MNHNS, CDR2 SASEGT. The CDR3 runs to 14 residues. Trimming cost V 6 bases and J 3 bases, with 15 bases left between them. CDR3 region: CASSSLGTLYEQYF. As DNA, the CDR3 is TGTGCCAGCAGCAGCCTCGGGACTCTCTACGAGCAGTACTTC.

The V call is TRBV5-1, the J call TRBJ1-3; D might be TRBD1 (6 bases). The CDR3 is made up of 16 amino acids. V lost 5 bases, J lost 2 bases, and 17 bases lay in between. Looked up from germline, CDR1 is SGHRS and CDR2 is YFSETQ. Here the CDR3 DNA reads TGCGCCAGCAGAAGGGAACAGGGAGGGCCTGGAAACACCATATATTTT. Protein: CASRREQGGPGNTIYF.

The chain joins TRBV6-1 to TRBJ2-1; TRBD1 matches 7 bases. After removal of 7 bases from V and 4 bases from J, the junction contained 7 bases not matched to a gene. The CDR3 is 14 amino acids. Germline loops: CDR1 MNHNS, CDR2 SASEGT. The CDR3 spells CASKGTVGYNEQFF. For the CDR3, the DNA is TGTGCCAGCAAAGGGACAGTGGGGTACAATGAGCAGTTCTTC.

The chain carries TRBV7-3 and TRBJ2-2, with D hard to call. CDR3 length: 13 amino acids. Germline V gene lookup returns CDR1 SGHTA and CDR2 FQGTGA. Trimming took off 1 base at V and 6 bases at J, with 6 bases between the two ends. The CDR3 protein is CASSLNAAGELFF. The CDR3 DNA follows: TGTGCCAGCAGCTTAAATGCGGCCGGGGAGCTGTTTTTT.

The rearrangement links TRBV5-6 to TRBJ2-7; D unclear. The CDR3 spans 13 residues. Per germline, CDR1 SGHDT and CDR2 YYEEEE. V was clipped by 1 base and J by 6 bases, with 11 bases between them. CDR3 sequence: CASSLLSRSEQYF. CDR3 DNA sequence: TGTGCCAGCAGCTTGTTGTCCCGATCCGAGCAGTACTTC.

The V call is TRBV10-3, the J call TRBJ1-1; D is perhaps TRBD1 (5 bases). The CDR3 loop spans 11 amino acids. CDR1 is ENHRY, CDR2 SYGVKD, per germline. Trimming removed 0 bases at V and 10 bases at J, with 6 bases between. The CDR3 sequence is CAISESGTAFF. CDR3 nucleotides: TGTGCCATCAGTGAGTCGGGGACAGCTTTCTTT.

The chain uses TRBV30 and TRBJ1-2, with D possibly matching TRBD1 (5 bases). The CDR3 contains 15 residues. Between the trimmed V and J ends, which lost 0 bases and 4 bases, there was a span of 15 bases. Germline loops: CDR1 GTSNPN, CDR2 SVGIG (reference sequence). CDR3 amino acids: CAWSVPGAGVYGYTF. For the CDR3, the DNA is TGTGCCTGGAGTGTACCCGGGGCCGGAGTCTATGGCTACACCTTC.

The chain carries TRBV4-2 and TRBJ2-1; D remains ambiguous. CDR1 LGHNA and CDR2 YNFKEQ come from the germline V gene. V shed 0 bases and J shed 6 bases, with 15 bases lying between them. CDR3 length: 16 residues. The CDR3 coding sequence is TGTGCCAGCAGCCAAGATGGCCAAGGCTACTCCAATGAGCAGTTCTTC. Amino acids: CASSQDGQGYSNEQFF.

V usage is TRBV6-1 and J usage is TRBJ1-1; no reliable D call. The CDR3 is 12 residues long. Trimming removed 6 bases from V and 6 bases from J, with 11 bases in between. Per the germline V gene, CDR1 is MNHNS and CDR2 is SASEGT. CDR3 bases: TGTGCCAGCAGCCCTAGGTTGGCTGAAGCTTTCTTT. It yields the protein CASSPRLAEAFF.

The chain employs TRBV28 and TRBJ1-1; D gene ambiguous. There are 12 residues in the CDR3. The germline V and J ends were trimmed by 6 bases and 4 bases, with 9 bases remaining between them. In germline, CDR1 is MDHEN, CDR2 SYDVKM. CDR3 sequence reads: CASRVGSTEAFF. The CDR3 nucleotides read TGTGCCAGCAGAGTTGGGAGCACTGAAGCTTTCTTT.

J is TRBJ2-6 and V is TRBV7-8; 9 bases align to TRBD1. The V segment lost 4 bases and the J segment 0 bases; nucleotides outside the gene matches: 4. This CDR3 has 17 amino acids. The germline gives CDR1 SGHVS, CDR2 FQNEAQ. The CDR3: CASSYRDRDSGANVLTF. DNA for the CDR3: TGTGCCAGCAGCTACCGGGACAGGGACTCTGGGGCCAACGTCCTGACTTTC.